The sequence of this T cell receptor beta chain was determined in a study of regulatory T cells in long-lasting Graves disease. This clonotype was picked up many times. The time point denotes: persistent/refractory GD, antithyroid drugs over 5 years with positive TRAb. Researchers made the TCR library from RNA that was extracted from PBMCs. It was American Thyroid Association guidelines that determined Graves' disease diagnosis. The CDR3 is 15 residues long. CDR1 and CDR2 from the germline V gene are MDHEN and SYDVKM. The V and J ends lost 6 bases and 1 base respectively, with 15 bases between them. HTBI primers from iRepertoire and Arm-PCR of CDR3 regions yielded the TCR beta libraries. TCRdb re-called the multiplex PCR reads through MiXCR, storing one row per CDR3 protein. The sample carries around 430,000 distinct CDR3 sequences, roughly 22% recorded once.

This TCR came from a female donor with Graves disease. The input for sequencing was peripheral blood mononuclear cells (PBMCs), taken when the disease was refractory, from a patient treated with antithyroid drugs. This rearrangement joins TRBV28 to TRBJ1-1, with D uncertain. The CDR3 nucleotides read TGTGCCAGCAGCCTCCCGGTGCAGCAGAACACTGAAGCTTTCTTT. The encoded protein is CASSLPVQQNTEAFF.